The table lists the clone carrying this T cell receptor beta chain with a few counts. This clone may be a read error of a much larger clone one base away. One entry per CDR3 protein results from TCRdb running MiXCR on the RT-PCR reads. The sample includes 550,000 to 750,000 distinct CDR3 sequences, 12% to 15% seen only once; the top ten take 3.6%. The specimen sequenced was memory CD4+ T cells from blood. This TCR came from a female donor in good health, serving as a healthy control.

The chain's CDR3 is CASSFGNAGELFF. DNA of the CDR3: TGTGCCAGCAGTTTCGGCAACGCCGGGGAGCTGTTTTTT. The rearrangement links TRBV12-3 or TRBV12-4 to TRBJ2-2; D ambiguous. This CDR3 is built from 13 residues. Trimming pared 3 bases from V and 6 bases from J, leaving 8 bases between.